This T cell receptor (beta chain) emerged from a study of cytomegalovirus exposure and HLA in healthy donors. This PCR relied on a set of 60 Vbeta primers and 13 Jbeta primers. This table comes from immunoSEQ multiplex PCR, and its TCRdb copy is limited to in-frame clones, with some not included. The data hold around 100,000 clones, with about 79% observed a single time. Concerning this clone itself: The target antigen is unknown.

Findings of the study overall: In a later analysis, TCR beta V- and J-gene trimming showed a link to a missense DCLRE1C variant. As was reported, the classifier diagnosed cytomegalovirus status with high specificity and sensitivity. Among TCR sequences, most were rare, though some public TCRs appeared in many donors.

Germline CDR1 is SEHNR and CDR2 is FQNEAQ (reference sequence). V lost 6 bases to trimming and J lost 4 bases; unmatched junction nucleotides: 7. CDR3 size: 14 residues. The source of this sequence is a female donor in good health and CMV-seropositive. This rearrangement joins TRBV7-9 to TRBJ2-5, with 8 bases fitting TRBD1. The specimen was PBMCs. The CDR3 reads CASRIRGPSETQYF. CDR3 nucleotide sequence: TGTGCCAGCAGGATCAGGGGGCCTTCAGAGACCCAGTACTTC.